Following are 6 T cell receptor beta chains from one sample sequenced in a study of cytomegalovirus exposure and HLA in healthy donors. PCR used 60 Vbeta primers and 13 Jbeta primers. Using immunoSEQ multiplex PCR, the repertoire was profiled, and TCRdb retains in-frame clones only, with some absent. This table has roughly 72,000 clones, 60% to 80% appearing once. Sequenced sample: PBMCs. All receptors derive from a woman aged 40 to 55 in good health and CMV-seropositive.

This clone has more than one count but fewer than ten. The chain recombines TRBV11-2 with TRBJ2-3, with 10 bases aligning to TRBD2. Germline V gene data show CDR1 as SGHAT and CDR2 as FQNNGV. The CDR3 is 18 amino acids. The J segment lost 7 bases and the V segment lost 6 bases, leaving 19 bases of the junction unmatched. CDR3 DNA sequence: TGTGCCAGCAGGCCTCCCTCTAGCGGGGGACCTCCCGGGAATACGCAGTATTTT. It codes for CASRPPSSGGPPGNTQYF.

The chain uses TRBV5-1 and TRBJ1-1; 7 bases line up with TRBD1. Germline lookup yields CDR1 SGHRS and CDR2 YFSETQ. V trimming: 3 bases; J trimming: 1 base; junction bases outside the gene matches: 3. CDR3 length equals 14 residues. CDR3 bases: TGCGCCAGCAGCTCTCGGACAGGGAACACTGAAGCTTTCTTT. Amino acids: CASSSRTGNTEAFF.

The chain couples TRBV27 to TRBJ1-2; D remains unclear. The CDR3 runs to 16 residues. Trimming shortened V by 5 bases and J by 5 bases, and 21 bases separated the two germline ends. Germline CDR1 reads MNHEY; CDR2 reads SMNVEV (reference sequence). CDR3: CASSTRSPTPRYGYTF. The DNA of the CDR3 is TGTGCCAGCAGTACTAGGAGCCCGACCCCCCGGTATGGCTACACCTTC.

This clone is categorized as medium-sized. This rearrangement joins TRBV6-1 to TRBJ2-1; 9 nucleotides align to TRBD1. Trimming removed 2 bases from V and 8 bases from J; junction bases left unmatched: 10. This CDR3 has 16 residues. CDR1 is MNHNS, CDR2 SASEGT, per germline. The CDR3 here is CASSEFVGQGGDEQFF. CDR3 DNA sequence: TGTGCCAGCAGTGAATTTGTGGGACAGGGTGGGGATGAGCAGTTCTTC.

The count of this clone is one. The J gene is TRBJ2-1, the V gene TRBV19; no reliable D call. This CDR3 comprises 15 residues. The V and J ends lost 1 base and 1 base respectively, with 8 bases between them. From germline, CDR1 is LNHDA and CDR2 SQIVND (reference sequence). CDR3 nucleotide sequence: TGTGCCAGTAGTATAGTGGCGGAGTCCTACAATGAGCAGTTCTTC. Its protein is CASSIVAESYNEQFF. The whole variable domain, filled in from reference TRBV19 and TRBJ2-1, reads DGGITQSPKYLFRKEGQNVTLSCEQNLNHDAMYWYRQDPGQGLRLIYYSQIVNDFQKGDIAEGYSVSREKKESFPLTVTSAQKNPTAFYLCASSIVAESYNEQFFGPGTRLTVL.

The chain links TRBV2 to TRBJ2-7; D is unresolved. Trimming took off 6 bases at V and 5 bases at J, with 17 bases between the two ends. The length of the CDR3 is 14 residues. In germline, CDR1 is SNHLY, CDR2 FYNNEI. CDR3 nucleotide sequence: TGTGCCAGCAGCAATGACTCCCCATCGAACGAGCAGTACTTC. Translation: CASSNDSPSNEQYF.